The 11 T cell receptor beta chains below come from one sample, sequenced in a study of CD4 T cells in relation to SARS-CoV-2 and coronaviruses. The unexposed donors gave CD4+ T cells in about 2011-2018, prior to COVID-19. The table came from immunoSEQ multiplex PCR; TCRdb's copy has only in-frame clones and leaves some out. The sample carries 55,000 to 70,000 clones, over 85% recorded once. Input material: naive CD4+ T cells from PBMCs. Subset described: naive CD4+ T cells isolated by negative enrichment. The origin of the receptors is a human donor in good health.

This rearrangement joins TRBV18 to TRBJ1-3; D unresolved. CDR1 is KGHSH, CDR2 LQKENI, per germline. This CDR3 contains 13 residues. Trimming shortened V by 5 bases and J by 0 bases, and 5 bases separated the two germline ends. The CDR3 sequence: CASSTDSGNTIYF. The CDR3 DNA sequence: TGTGCCAGCTCAACTGACTCTGGAAACACCATATATTTT.

The chain has TRBV29-1 and TRBJ2-1; 7 bases match TRBD1. After removal of 5 bases from V and 6 bases from J, the junction contained 10 bases not matched to a gene. Looked up from germline, CDR1 is SQVTM and CDR2 is ANQGSEA. This CDR3 comprises 14 residues. This CDR3 reads CSVRGVSGGNEQFF. CDR3 in DNA: TGCAGCGTTCGAGGAGTGTCAGGGGGCAATGAGCAGTTCTTC.

This sequence joins TRBV9 and TRBJ1-2, with D unresolved. V was pared by 0 bases and J by 1 base, with 10 bases between. In germline, CDR1 is SGDLS, CDR2 YYNGEE. This CDR3 has 15 amino acids. In DNA form, the CDR3 reads TGTGCCAGCAGCGTAGACGGTGGAATTAACTATGGCTACACCTTC. Translated, it gives CASSVDGGINYGYTF.

V is TRBV6-2 or TRBV6-3 and J is TRBJ2-5, with 8 bases fitting TRBD2. The ends lost 2 bases at V and 4 bases at J; junction bases unmatched: 6. The germline gives CDR1 MNHEY, CDR2 SVGEGT. The CDR3 length is 15 residues. The CDR3 reads CASSYGFLAGETQYF. In DNA, the CDR3 is TGTGCCAGCAGTTACGGATTCCTAGCGGGAGAGACCCAGTACTTC.

The chain carries TRBV25-1 and TRBJ2-3; a possible D gene is TRBD1 (6 bases). V lost 6 bases to trimming and J lost 1 base, with 17 bases between them. Per the germline V gene, CDR1 is MGHDK and CDR2 is SYGVNS. This CDR3 is built from 16 residues. The CDR3 loop reads CASRGFQGFRTDTQYF. The CDR3 nucleotides are TGTGCCAGCAGGGGATTTCAGGGGTTTCGCACAGATACGCAGTATTTT. The full variable domain, in which reference TRBV25-1 and TRBJ2-3 provide the parts outside the CDR3, is EADIYQTPRYLVIGTGKKITLECSQTMGHDKMYWYQQDPGMELHLIHYSYGVNSTEKGDLSSESTVSRIRTEHFPLTLESARPSHTSQYLCASRGFQGFRTDTQYFGPGTRLTVL.

The rearrangement links TRBV29-1 to TRBJ1-1, with D unresolved. The CDR3 is 12 amino acids. The V end lost 6 bases, the J end lost 1 base, and 9 bases lay between the germline ends. Germline values: CDR1 SQVTM, CDR2 ANQGSEA. The chain's CDR3 is CSVGETNTEAFF. In DNA form, the CDR3 reads TGCAGCGTCGGGGAAACGAACACTGAAGCTTTCTTT.

A few counts support this clone. The J gene is TRBJ2-2, the V gene TRBV4-3; D uncertain. The V gene lost 0 bases and the J gene lost 5 bases, with 19 bases spanning the gap. The germline CDR1 and CDR2 sequences are LGHNA and YSLEER. CDR3 length equals 18 residues. The CDR3 loop is CASSQDSIPLDGTGELFF. The CDR3 DNA reads as TGCGCCAGCAGCCAAGATAGTATCCCGCTAGACGGGACCGGGGAGCTGTTTTTT.

The chain joins TRBV3-1 (or the pseudogene TRBV3-2) to TRBJ2-4; D not resolved. V gave up 1 base and J gave up 6 bases, with 4 bases separating them. This CDR3 comprises 12 residues. CDR1 and CDR2 from the germline V gene are LGHDT and YNNKEL (reference sequence). As DNA, the CDR3 is TGTGCCAGCAGCCAAGGGCTAAACATTCAGTACTTC. Amino acid sequence: CASSQGLNIQYF.

The sample holds a few counts of this clone. The chain has TRBV10-3 and TRBJ1-6; D is unresolved. V lost 2 bases to trimming and J lost 0 bases, with 8 bases between them. Per the germline V gene, CDR1 is ENHRY and CDR2 is SYGVKD. This CDR3 is built from 16 residues. The CDR3 DNA sequence: TGTGCCATCAGTGAGCGCGAAATCTCCTATAATTCACCCCTCCACTTT. Translating gives CAISEREISYNSPLHF.

The rearrangement joins TRBV9 to TRBJ2-3, with a tentative D call TRBD1 (7 bases). Germline loops: CDR1 SGDLS, CDR2 YYNGEE. Deletions cut 2 bases from V and 2 bases from J, with 9 bases between. The length of the CDR3 is 14 residues. In nucleotides, the CDR3 is TGTGCCAGCAGCGTCAGGGGGGCCACAGATACGCAGTATTTT. This gives the protein CASSVRGATDTQYF.

This chain's CDR3 is CATEQGPYGYTF. The CDR3 DNA reads as TGTGCCACAGAACAAGGGCCCTATGGCTACACCTTC. The V call is TRBV3-1 (or the pseudogene TRBV3-2), the J call TRBJ1-2; D is ambiguous. Germline CDR1 and CDR2: LGHDT and YNNKEL (reference sequence). Trimming cost V 10 bases and J 4 bases, with 13 bases left between them. The CDR3 length is 12 residues.